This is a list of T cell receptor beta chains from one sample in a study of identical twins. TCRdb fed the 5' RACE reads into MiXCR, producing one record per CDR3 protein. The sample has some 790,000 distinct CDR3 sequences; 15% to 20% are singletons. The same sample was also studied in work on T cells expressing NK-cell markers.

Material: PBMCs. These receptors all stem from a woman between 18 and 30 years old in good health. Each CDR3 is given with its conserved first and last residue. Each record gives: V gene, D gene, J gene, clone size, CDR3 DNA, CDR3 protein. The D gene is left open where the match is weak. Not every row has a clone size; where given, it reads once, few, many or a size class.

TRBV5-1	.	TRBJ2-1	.	TGCGCCAGCAGCTTGACGGGAGTTACCTACAATGAGCAGTTCTTC	CASSLTGVTYNEQFF
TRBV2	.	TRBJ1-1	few	TGTGCCAGCAGTGAAGCTCCGACAGGGAACACTGAAGCTTTCTTT	CASSEAPTGNTEAFF
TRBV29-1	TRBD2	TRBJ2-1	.	TGCAGCGTTAAAGGACTAGCGGGGGGTTACAATGAGCAGTTCTTC	CSVKGLAGGYNEQFF
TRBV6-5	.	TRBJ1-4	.	TGTGCCAGCAGTTACGGGCAGCCCCTTGGGAAACTGTTTTTT	CASSYGQPLGKLFF
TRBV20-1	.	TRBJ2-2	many	TGCAGTGCTAGAGATCCGAGGGGACCTTCCACCAGGGAGCTGTTTTTT	CSARDPRGPSTRELFF
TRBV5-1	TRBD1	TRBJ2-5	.	TGCGCCAGCAGCCGAGGGCTGGGGACAGCGCAATCCCAAGAGACCCAGTACTTC	CASSRGLGTAQSQETQYF
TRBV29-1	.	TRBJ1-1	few	TGCAGCGCAAAGACAAACCCGAACACTGAAGCTTTCTTT	CSAKTNPNTEAFF
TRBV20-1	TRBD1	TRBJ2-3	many	TGCAGTGCTAGAGATCGGCTGAGCGGACAGGGGACAGATACGCAGTATTTT	CSARDRLSGQGTDTQYF
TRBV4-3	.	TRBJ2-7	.	TGCGCCAGCAGCCAGGGATTGGGACTTACCTACGAGCAGTACTTC	CASSQGLGLTYEQYF
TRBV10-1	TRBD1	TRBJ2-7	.	TGCGCCAGCAGTGAGTCTGAAGGGGGCTTCTCCTACGAGCAGTACTTC	CASSESEGGFSYEQYF
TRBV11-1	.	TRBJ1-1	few	TGTGCCAGCAGCTTTGGTGCGTGGGGCGGGGGCGCCAGCACTGAAGCTTTCTTT	CASSFGAWGGGASTEAFF
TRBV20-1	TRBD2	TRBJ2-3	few	TGCAGTGCTGATGAGCGGGAGACCTACACAGATACGCAGTATTTT	CSADERETYTDTQYF
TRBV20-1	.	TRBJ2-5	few	TGCAGTGCTAGCCTAGCTTCGCAAGAGACCCAGTACTTC	CSASLASQETQYF
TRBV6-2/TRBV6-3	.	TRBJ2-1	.	TGTGCCAGCAGGTGGGGGAGACGTTACAATGAGCAGTTCTTC	CASRWGRRYNEQFF
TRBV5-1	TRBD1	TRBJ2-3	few	TGCGCCAGCAGCTCGGAACCGGTAGGACAGGGTCCAGATACGCAGTATTTT	CASSSEPVGQGPDTQYF
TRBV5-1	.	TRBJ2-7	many	TGTGCCAGCAGTTACCGAGGGGACGAGCAGTACTTC	CASSYRGDEQYF
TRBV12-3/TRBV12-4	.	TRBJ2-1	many	TGTGCCAGCACTCGGCCTAGCCTGTGGGAGCAGTTCTTC	CASTRPSLWEQFF
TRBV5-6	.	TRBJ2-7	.	TGTGCCAGCAGCTGGAACGGGCCTAGTGATCCGAAGCAGTACTTC	CASSWNGPSDPKQYF
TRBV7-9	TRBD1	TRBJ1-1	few	TGTGCCAGCAGCGGATACAGGGGATTCCACACTGAAGCTTTCTTT	CASSGYRGFHTEAFF
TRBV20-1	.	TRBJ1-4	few	TGCAGTGCTAGAGATCCAGGGTCTGCAACTAATGAAAAACTGTTTTTT	CSARDPGSATNEKLFF
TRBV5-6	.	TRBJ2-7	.	TGTGCCAGCAGCTTTGGCCAGTCGAACGAGCAGTACTTC	CASSFGQSNEQYF
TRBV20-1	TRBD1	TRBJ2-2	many	TGCAGTGCTAGGGGACAGGGAATTGGCGGGGAGCTGTTTTTT	CSARGQGIGGELFF
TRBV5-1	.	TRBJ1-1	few	TGCGCCAGCAGCGTCGGGGGCTTTGTCACTGAAGCTTTCTTT	CASSVGGFVTEAFF
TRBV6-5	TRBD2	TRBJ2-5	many	TGTGCCAGCAGTTACTCTAGCGGGGGTTCAGAGACCCAGTACTTC	CASSYSSGGSETQYF
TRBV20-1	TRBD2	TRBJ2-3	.	TGCAGTGCTTCCCCGGGACTAGGTGATACGCAGTATTTT	CSASPGLGDTQYF
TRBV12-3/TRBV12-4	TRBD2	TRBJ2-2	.	TGTGCCAGCAGCCCCGGACTAGCGTCATGGGAGCTGTTTTTT	CASSPGLASWELFF
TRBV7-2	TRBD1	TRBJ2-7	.	TGTGCCAGCAGCCCAGGACAGGGGGCTATCAACGAGCAGTACTTC	CASSPGQGAINEQYF
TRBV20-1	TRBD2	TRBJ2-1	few	TGCAGTGCTAGTAGCGGGAGTATGGATGAGCAGTTCTTC	CSASSGSMDEQFF
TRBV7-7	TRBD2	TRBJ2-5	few	TGTGCTAGCAGCTTGACTAGCCTGGAGACCCAGTACTTC	CASSLTSLETQYF
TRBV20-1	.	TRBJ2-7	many	TGCAGTGCTAGTACGGACACCTACGAGCAGTACTTC	CSASTDTYEQYF
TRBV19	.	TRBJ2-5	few	TGTGCCAGTAGTATCGTCCAGCAAGAGACCCAGTACTTC	CASSIVQQETQYF
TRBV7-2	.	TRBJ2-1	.	TGTGCCAGCAGCTTAGTTGGGCTAAGCTACAATGAGCAGTTCTTC	CASSLVGLSYNEQFF
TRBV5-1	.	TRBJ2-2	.	TGCGCCAGCAGCCGGGGGGCCCAACCGGGGACCGGGGAGCTGTTTTTT	CASSRGAQPGTGELFF
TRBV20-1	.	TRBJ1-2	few	TGCAGTGCTAGAGATGCCAGTAGCGGCTACACCTTC	CSARDASSGYTF
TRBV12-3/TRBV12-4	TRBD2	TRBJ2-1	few	TGTGCCAGCAGTCTATGGGTAGCGGGAGAGCATGAGCAGTTCTTC	CASSLWVAGEHEQFF
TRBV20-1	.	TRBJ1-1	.	TGCAGTGCTAGACAAGGGGCAGGGGATTATGAAGCTTTCTTT	CSARQGAGDYEAFF
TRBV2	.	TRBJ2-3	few	TGTGCCAGCAGTCCCCGGGCGGTTAGCACAGATACGCAGTATTTT	CASSPRAVSTDTQYF
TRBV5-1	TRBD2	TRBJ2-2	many	TGCGCCAGCAGCCCCAGCGGGAGCGGGACCGGGGAGCTGTTTTTT	CASSPSGSGTGELFF
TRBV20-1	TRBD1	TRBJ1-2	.	TGCAGTGCTAGAGTCGAGACAGGGAACTATGGCTACACCTTC	CSARVETGNYGYTF
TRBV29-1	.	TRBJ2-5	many	TGCAGCGCTCGGGCTCTCCCAAACCAGGGCCAAGAGACCCAGTACTTC	CSARALPNQGQETQYF
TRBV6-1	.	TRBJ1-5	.	TGTGCCAGCAGCCCCTACAGGGCCAGCAATCAGCCCCAGCATTTT	CASSPYRASNQPQHF
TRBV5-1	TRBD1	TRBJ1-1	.	TGCGCCAGCAGCCCAGGTCCGACAGGGTCCTCGGAAGGGGCTTTCTTT	CASSPGPTGSSEGAFF
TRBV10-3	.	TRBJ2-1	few	TGTGCCGTTAACCCCAGGGGCTCGGGCAATGAGCAGTTCTTC	CAVNPRGSGNEQFF
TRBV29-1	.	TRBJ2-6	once	TGCAGCGCTGGAGACAAAACCTCTGGGGCCAACGTCCTGACTTTC	CSAGDKTSGANVLTF